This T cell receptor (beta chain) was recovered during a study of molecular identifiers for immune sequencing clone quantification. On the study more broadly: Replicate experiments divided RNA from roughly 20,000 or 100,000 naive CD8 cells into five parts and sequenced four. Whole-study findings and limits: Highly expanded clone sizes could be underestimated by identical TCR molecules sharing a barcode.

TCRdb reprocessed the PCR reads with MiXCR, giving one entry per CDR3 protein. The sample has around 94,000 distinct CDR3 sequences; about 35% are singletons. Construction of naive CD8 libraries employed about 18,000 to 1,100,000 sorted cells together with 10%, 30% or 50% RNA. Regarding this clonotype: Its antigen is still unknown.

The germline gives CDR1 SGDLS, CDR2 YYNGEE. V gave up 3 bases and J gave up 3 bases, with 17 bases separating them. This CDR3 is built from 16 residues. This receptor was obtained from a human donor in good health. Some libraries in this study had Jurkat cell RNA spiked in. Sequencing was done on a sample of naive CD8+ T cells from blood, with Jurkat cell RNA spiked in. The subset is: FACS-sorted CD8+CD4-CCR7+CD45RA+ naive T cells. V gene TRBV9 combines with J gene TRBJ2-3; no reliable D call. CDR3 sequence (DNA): TGTGCCAGCAGCGACCCCCAAGCCCCGGGTACAGATACGCAGTATTTT. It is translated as CASSDPQAPGTDTQYF.